This TCR beta chain was sequenced for a study of T cell responses to AZD1222 COVID-19 vaccine. In its sample, this clone was seen once. Profiling relied on immunoSEQ multiplex PCR, and the TCRdb table lists in-frame clones only, not all of them. This sample yields about 100,000 clones, of which 88% are seen a single time; roughly 2% belongs to the top ten. The germline V gene encodes CDR1 MNHEY and CDR2 SVGEGT. J gave up 3 bases and V 1 base, and 6 bases lay outside the gene matches. The CDR3 length is 16 residues. The sample consisted of peripheral blood, taken on day 0 of AZD1222 vaccination. The J gene is TRBJ1-5, the V gene TRBV6-2 or TRBV6-3, with 7 bases lining up with TRBD1. The origin of this receptor is an adult in good health. The CDR3 DNA is TGTGCCAGCAGTTACTGGGGACAGTCGTTCAATCAGCCCCAGCATTTT. Its translation: CASSYWGQSFNQPQHF.